Here is one T cell receptor (beta chain) with its context. Its antigen is not known. Together with a sample-barcoded 5' primer, a J-beta primer mix was included in a second PCR lasting roughly 6 to 12 cycles. Tagging of each cDNA molecule was performed by a template-switch adaptor with 12 random nucleotides. One entry per CDR3 protein, called by TCRdb with MiXCR from the 5' RACE reads. The table includes 890,000 or so distinct CDR3 sequences, roughly 60% detected once. This specimen belongs to a study of blood T cells in healthy people across ages. Per individual sample, total RNA of at least 5.5 micrograms was extracted. CDR3 length: 14 residues. From germline, CDR1 is MDHEN and CDR2 SYDVKM. Trimming removed 4 bases from V and 3 bases from J, with 13 bases in between. Points from the study as a whole: Both higher diversity and more naive CD4+ cells marked long-lived donors when set against aged donors. From one million sequenced T cells, diversity estimates were lower bounds.

This sequence was found in a young man in good health. This rearrangement joins TRBV28 to TRBJ2-7, with D tentatively TRBD1 (6 bases). The source material was blood. CDR3 sequence (DNA): TGTGCCAGCAGTTCGACAGGACAACTCTACGAGCAGTACTTC. It specifies CASSSTGQLYEQYF.